The present entry profiles one TCR beta chain with its context. Antigen: not known. V dropped 3 bases and J dropped 7; count of bases not matched to a gene: 9. The CDR3 has 15 amino acids. This entry belongs to a study of T-cell reconstitution after alpha-beta-depleted transplantation in children. Unique molecular identifiers were incorporated during preparation of the TCRbeta library. In TCRdb, the PCR reads were re-called with MiXCR into one record per CDR3 protein. The sample holds a few hundred thousand distinct CDR3 sequences, under 30% seen once. Study-wide points: It was surviving recipient T cells and thymic progenitors that gave some patients high TCRbeta diversity at day 60.

V and J are TRBV12-3 or TRBV12-4 and TRBJ2-5, with TRBD2 identical over 9 bases. This sequence originates from a female patient between 2 and 15 years old who had a stem cell transplant for congenital amegakaryocytic thrombocytopenia, so the T cells may come from the graft donor. Source: PBMCs, mostly from graft donor cells, taken 360 days after TCRalphabeta/CD19-depleted stem cell transplant. The CDR3 region is CASSFSSGKLVTQYF. The CDR3 DNA follows: TGTGCCAGCAGTTTCTCTAGCGGGAAGCTGGTGACCCAGTACTTC.